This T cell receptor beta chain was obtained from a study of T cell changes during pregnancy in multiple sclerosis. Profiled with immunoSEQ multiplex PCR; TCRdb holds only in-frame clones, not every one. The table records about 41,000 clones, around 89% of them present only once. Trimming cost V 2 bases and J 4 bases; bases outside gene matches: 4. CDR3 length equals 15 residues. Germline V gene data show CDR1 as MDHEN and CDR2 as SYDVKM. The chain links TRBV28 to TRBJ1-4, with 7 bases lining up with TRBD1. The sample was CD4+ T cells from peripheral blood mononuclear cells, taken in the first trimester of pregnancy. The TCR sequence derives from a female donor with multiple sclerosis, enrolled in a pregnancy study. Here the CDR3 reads CASSLGRGFNEKLFF. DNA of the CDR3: TGTGCCAGCAGTTTAGGCAGGGGGTTTAATGAAAAACTGTTTTTT.